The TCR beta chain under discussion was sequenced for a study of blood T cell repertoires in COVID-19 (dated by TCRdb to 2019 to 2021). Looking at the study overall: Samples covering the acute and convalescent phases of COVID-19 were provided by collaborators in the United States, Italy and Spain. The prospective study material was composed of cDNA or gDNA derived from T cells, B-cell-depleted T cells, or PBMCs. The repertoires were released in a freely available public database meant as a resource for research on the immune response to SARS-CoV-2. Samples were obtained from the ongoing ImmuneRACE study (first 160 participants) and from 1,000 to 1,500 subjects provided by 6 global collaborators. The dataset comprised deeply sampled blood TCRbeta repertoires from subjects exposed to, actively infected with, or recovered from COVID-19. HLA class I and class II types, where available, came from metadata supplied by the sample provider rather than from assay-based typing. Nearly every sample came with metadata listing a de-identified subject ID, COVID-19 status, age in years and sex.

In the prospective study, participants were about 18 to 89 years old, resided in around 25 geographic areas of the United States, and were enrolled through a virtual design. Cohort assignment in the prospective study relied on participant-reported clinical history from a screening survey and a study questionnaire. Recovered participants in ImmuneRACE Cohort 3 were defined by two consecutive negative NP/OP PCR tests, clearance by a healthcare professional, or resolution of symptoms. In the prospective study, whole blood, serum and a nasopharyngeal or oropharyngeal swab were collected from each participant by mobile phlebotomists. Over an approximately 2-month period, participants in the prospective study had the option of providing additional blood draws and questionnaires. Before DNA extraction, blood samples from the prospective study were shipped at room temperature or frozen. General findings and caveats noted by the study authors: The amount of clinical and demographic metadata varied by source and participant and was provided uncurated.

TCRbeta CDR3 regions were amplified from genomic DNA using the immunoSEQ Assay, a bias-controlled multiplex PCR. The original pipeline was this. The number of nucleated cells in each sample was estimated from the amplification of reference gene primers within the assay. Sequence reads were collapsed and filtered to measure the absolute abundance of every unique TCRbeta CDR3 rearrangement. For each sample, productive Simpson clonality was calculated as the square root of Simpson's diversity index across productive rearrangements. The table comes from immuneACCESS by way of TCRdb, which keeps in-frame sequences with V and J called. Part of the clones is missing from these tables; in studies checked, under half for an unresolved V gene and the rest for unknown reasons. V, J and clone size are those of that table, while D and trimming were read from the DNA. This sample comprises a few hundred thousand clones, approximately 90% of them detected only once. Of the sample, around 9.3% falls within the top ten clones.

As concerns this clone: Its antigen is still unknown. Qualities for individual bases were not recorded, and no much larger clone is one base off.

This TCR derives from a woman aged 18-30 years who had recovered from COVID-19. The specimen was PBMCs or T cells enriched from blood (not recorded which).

The encoded CDR3 is CASRFLADNEQFF. Here is the DNA: TGTGCCAGCAGGTTTCTAGCGGACAATGAGCAGTTCTTC. The chain is made from TRBV6-5 and TRBJ2-1; a stretch of 7 junction bases matches TRBD2. CDR1 and CDR2 are read off the germline V gene as MNHEY and SVGAGI. From the cysteine through the phenylalanine, the CDR3 covers 13 amino acids. The entry retains the CDR3 DNA only, 39 bases that are in frame from base 1. The germline V and J ends show losses of 6 bases and 5 bases respectively, and no gene match explains 4 bases of the junction.